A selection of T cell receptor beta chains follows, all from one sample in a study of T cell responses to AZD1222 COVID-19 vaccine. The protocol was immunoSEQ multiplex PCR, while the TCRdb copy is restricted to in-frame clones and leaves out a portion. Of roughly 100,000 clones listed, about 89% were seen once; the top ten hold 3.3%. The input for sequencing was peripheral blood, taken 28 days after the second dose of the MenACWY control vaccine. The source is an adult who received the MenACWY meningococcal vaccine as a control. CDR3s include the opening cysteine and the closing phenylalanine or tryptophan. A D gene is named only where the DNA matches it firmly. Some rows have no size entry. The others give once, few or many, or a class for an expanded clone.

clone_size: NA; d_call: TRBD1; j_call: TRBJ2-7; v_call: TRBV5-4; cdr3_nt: TGTGCCAGCAGCTGGCTCCGGGAGACAGGGGACGATGAGCAGTACTTC; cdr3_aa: CASSWLRETGDDEQYF
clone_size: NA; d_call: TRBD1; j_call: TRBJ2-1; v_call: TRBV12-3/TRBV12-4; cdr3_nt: TGTGCCAGCAGTTCAGACAGGGATGAGCAGTTCTTC; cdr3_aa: CASSSDRDEQFF
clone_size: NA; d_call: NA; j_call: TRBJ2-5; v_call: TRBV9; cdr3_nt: TGTGCCAGCAGCGGCCACGGGGTTGCTACCCAAGAGACCCAGTACTTC; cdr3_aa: CASSGHGVATQETQYF
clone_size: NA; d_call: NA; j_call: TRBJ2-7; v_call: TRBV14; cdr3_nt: TGTGCCAGCAGCCAACGTATGGGGAGCTCCTACGAGCAGTACTTC; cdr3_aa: CASSQRMGSSYEQYF
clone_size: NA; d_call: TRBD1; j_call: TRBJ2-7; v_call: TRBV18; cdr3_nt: TGTGCCAGCTCACCACGGACAGGGGGGGACGAGCAGTACTTC; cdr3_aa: CASSPRTGGDEQYF
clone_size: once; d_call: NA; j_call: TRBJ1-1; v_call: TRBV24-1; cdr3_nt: TGTGCCACCAGTTCCCAACCCCTAGACAGCCCTAACACTGAAGCTTTCTTT; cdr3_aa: CATSSQPLDSPNTEAFF
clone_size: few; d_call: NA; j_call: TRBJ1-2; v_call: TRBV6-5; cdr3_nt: TGTGCCAGCAAGGAACGGAGCAGGGTGGAACTTGGCTACACCTTC; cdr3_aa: CASKERSRVELGYTF
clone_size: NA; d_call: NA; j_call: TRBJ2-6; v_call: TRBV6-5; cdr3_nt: TGTGCCAGCAGTTATTTGCCAGGCTCTGGGGCCAACGTCCTGACTTTC; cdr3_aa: CASSYLPGSGANVLTF
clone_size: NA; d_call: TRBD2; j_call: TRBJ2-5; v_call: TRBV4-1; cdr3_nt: TGCGCCAGCAGCCCCTTCCTGACTAGCGGGGGTTTATCCCGGGAGACCCAGTACTTC; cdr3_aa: CASSPFLTSGGLSRETQYF
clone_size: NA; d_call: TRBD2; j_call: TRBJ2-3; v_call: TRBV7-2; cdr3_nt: TGTGCCAGCAGCCAAAAACCGGGACTAGCGGACCGAGATACGCAGTATTTT; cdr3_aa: CASSQKPGLADRDTQYF
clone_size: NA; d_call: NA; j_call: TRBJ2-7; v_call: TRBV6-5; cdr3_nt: TGTGCCAGCAGTCAGTCCCCTACGGTGACCTACGAGCAGTACTTC; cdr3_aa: CASSQSPTVTYEQYF
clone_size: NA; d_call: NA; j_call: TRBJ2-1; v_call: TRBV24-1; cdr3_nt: TGTGCCACCAGTGAGGCTAGGACGGGACCCTACAATGAGCAGTTCTTC; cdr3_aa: CATSEARTGPYNEQFF
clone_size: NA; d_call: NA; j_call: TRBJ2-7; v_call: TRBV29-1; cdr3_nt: TGCAGCGGGGGGAGCCCCTACGAGCAGTACTTC; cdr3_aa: CSGGSPYEQYF
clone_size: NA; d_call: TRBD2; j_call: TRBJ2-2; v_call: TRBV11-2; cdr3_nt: TGTGCCAGCAGCTTTGGGACTAGCGTGTCCGGGGAGCTGTTTTTT; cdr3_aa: CASSFGTSVSGELFF
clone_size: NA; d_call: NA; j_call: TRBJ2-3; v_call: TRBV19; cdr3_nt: TGTGCCAGTAGTGTCCCCAGGGGTGGCACAGATACGCAGTATTTT; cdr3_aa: CASSVPRGGTDTQYF
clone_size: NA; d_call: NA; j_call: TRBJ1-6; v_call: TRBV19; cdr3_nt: TGTGCCAGTAGTCTACTTCCCGGGACCGGTAATTCACCCCTCCACTTT; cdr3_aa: CASSLLPGTGNSPLHF
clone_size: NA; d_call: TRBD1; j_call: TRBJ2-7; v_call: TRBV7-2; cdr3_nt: TGTGCCAGCAGCCCAGCCCGGGCAGGGGGCCGAAACGAGCAGTACTTC; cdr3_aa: CASSPARAGGRNEQYF
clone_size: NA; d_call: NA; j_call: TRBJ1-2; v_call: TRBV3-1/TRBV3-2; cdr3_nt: TGTGCCAGCAGCCAAGAGGTGAAGGCGTATGGCTACACCTTC; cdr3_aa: CASSQEVKAYGYTF
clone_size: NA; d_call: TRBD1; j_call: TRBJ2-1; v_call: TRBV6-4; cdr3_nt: TGTGCCAGCGCCCTCTGGGGAACCGGGACAGGGGGTGCCAATGAGCAGTTCTTC; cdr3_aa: CASALWGTGTGGANEQFF
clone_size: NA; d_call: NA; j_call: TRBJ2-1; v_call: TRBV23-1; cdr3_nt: TGCGCCAGCAGACAGGGTAAAATGTTCAATGAGCAGTTCTTC; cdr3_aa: CASRQGKMFNEQFF
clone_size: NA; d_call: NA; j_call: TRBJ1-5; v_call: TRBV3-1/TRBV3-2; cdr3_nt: TGTGCCAGCAGCCACACCGGGAAGGGAAATCAGCCCCAGCATTTT; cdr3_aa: CASSHTGKGNQPQHF
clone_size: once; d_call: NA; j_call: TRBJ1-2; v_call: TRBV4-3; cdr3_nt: TGCGCCAGCAGCCAAGATTGGGGGGGACGGGGCTACACCTTC; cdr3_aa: CASSQDWGGRGYTF
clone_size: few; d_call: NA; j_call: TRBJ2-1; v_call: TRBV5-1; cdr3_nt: TGCGCCAGCAGCTTGACGGGGTATTACAATGAGCAGTTCTTC; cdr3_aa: CASSLTGYYNEQFF
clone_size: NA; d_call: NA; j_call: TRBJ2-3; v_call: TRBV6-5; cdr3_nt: TGTGCCAGCCGGACTCTCGACGGGGGCACAGATACGCAGTATTTT; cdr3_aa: CASRTLDGGTDTQYF
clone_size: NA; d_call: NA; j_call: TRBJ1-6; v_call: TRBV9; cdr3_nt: TGTGCCAGCAGCGTAGGTGGGGGCCGCGGCAATTCACCCCTCCACTTT; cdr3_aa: CASSVGGGRGNSPLHF
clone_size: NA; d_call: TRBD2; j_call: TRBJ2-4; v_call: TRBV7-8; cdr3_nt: TGTGCCAGCAGCCCGGGACTAGCGGGGGGACTAGCCAAAAACATTCAGTACTTC; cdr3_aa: CASSPGLAGGLAKNIQYF
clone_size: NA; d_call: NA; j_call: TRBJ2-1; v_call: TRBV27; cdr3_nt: TGTGCCAGCAGTTTAACTAGACTCAATGAGCAGTTCTTC; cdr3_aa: CASSLTRLNEQFF
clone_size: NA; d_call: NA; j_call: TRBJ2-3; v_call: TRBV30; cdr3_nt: TGTGCCTGGAGTGTGACGGGGGCAGATACGCAGTATTTT; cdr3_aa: CAWSVTGADTQYF
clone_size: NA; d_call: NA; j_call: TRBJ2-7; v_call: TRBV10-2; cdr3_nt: TGCGCCAGCAGTGAGTCCCGGCACACCTCCTACGAGCAGTACTTC; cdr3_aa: CASSESRHTSYEQYF
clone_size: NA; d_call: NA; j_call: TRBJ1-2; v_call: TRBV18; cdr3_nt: TGTGCCAGCTCACCAGACAGTGACTATGGCTACACCTTC; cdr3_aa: CASSPDSDYGYTF
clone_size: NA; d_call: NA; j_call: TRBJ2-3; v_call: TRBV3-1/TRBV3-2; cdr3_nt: TGTGCCAGCAGCCAAGTAGGCAGTAGGTCAGATACGCAGTATTTT; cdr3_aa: CASSQVGSRSDTQYF
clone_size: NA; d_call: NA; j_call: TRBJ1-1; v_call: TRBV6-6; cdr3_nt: TGTGCCAGCAGTACACGGGCCGTCACTGAAGCTTTCTTT; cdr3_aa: CASSTRAVTEAFF
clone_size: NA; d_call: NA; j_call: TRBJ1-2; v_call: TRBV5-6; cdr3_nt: TGTGCCAGCACCTATAGGGATCCTCGCTATGGCTACACCTTC; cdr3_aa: CASTYRDPRYGYTF
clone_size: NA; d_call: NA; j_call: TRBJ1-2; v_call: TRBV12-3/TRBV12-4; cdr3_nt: TGTGCCAGCAGTCCAGACCGCTACACCTTC; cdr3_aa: CASSPDRYTF
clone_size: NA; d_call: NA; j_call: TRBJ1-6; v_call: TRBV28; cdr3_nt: TGTGCCAGCGGCCCGCCAGGGTGGATTTCACCCCTCCACTTT; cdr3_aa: CASGPPGWISPLHF
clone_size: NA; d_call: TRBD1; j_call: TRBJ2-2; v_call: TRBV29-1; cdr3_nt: TGCAGCGTTGTTGGACAGGGGATCGCCGGGGAGCTGTTTTTT; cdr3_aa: CSVVGQGIAGELFF
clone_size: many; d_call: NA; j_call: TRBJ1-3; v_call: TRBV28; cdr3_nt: TGTGCCAGCACCTTGGACGGCGGTCGGTGGGGAAACACCATATATTTT; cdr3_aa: CASTLDGGRWGNTIYF
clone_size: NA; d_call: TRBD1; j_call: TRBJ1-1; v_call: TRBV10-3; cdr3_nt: TGTGCCATCAGGGCCGGGACAGGGGCTACTGAAGCTTTCTTT; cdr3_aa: CAIRAGTGATEAFF
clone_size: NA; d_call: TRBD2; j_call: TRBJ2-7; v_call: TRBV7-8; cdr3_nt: TGTGCCAGCAGCACCAGTCCCTCGCTAGCGGGGGGGCCCTACGAGCAGTACTTC; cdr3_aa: CASSTSPSLAGGPYEQYF
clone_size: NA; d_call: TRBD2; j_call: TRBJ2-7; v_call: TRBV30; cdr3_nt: TGTGCCTGGAGTGCCCTGGGACTAGCGGGGGGACACTCCTACGAGCAGTACTTC; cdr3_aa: CAWSALGLAGGHSYEQYF
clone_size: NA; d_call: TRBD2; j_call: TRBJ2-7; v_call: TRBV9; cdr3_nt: TGTGCCAGCAGCCTAGGGGAGGGTTCCTACGAGCAGTACTTC; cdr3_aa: CASSLGEGSYEQYF
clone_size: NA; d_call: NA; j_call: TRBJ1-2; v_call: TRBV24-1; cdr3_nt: TGTGCCACCAGTGATTCGAGGACTCCAAAGCATGGCTACACCTTC; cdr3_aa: CATSDSRTPKHGYTF
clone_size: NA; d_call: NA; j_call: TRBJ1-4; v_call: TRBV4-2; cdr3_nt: TGTGCCAGCAGCCAGGGGGGTACAGGTACCCTGTTTTTT; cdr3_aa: CASSQGGTGTLFF
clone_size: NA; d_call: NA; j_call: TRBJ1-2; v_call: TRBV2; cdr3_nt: TGTGCCAGCAGTTCAAGACAGAACTATGGCTACACCTTC; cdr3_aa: CASSSRQNYGYTF
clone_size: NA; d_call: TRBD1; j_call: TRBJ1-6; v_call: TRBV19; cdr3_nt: TGTGCCAGTAGTAGGGACAGGGGGAGGCGCTTT; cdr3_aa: CASSRDRGRRF
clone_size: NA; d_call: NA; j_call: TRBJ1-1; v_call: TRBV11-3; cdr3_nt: TGTGCAAAGGAGGCAGGGGACCCTTCCGAGAGGTACACTGAAGCTTTCTTT; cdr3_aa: CAKEAGDPSERYTEAFF
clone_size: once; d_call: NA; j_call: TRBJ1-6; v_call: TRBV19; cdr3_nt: TGTGCCAGTAGTCCTCATGAGAGTTCACCCCTCCACTTT; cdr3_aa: CASSPHESSPLHF
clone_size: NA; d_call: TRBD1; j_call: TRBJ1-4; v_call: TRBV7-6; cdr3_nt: TGTGCCAGCAGCTTAAGGCAGGGGGCGCAGACTAATGAAAAACTGTTTTTT; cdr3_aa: CASSLRQGAQTNEKLFF
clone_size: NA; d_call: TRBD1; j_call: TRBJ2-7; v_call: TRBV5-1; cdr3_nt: TGCGCCAGCAGCCTAGGGACAGTACCGTCCTACGAGCAGTACTTC; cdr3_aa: CASSLGTVPSYEQYF
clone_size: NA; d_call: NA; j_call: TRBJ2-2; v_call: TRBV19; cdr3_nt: TGTGCCAGTACGACGCAGCCAGGGTCCAACACCGGGGAGCTGTTTTTT; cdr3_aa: CASTTQPGSNTGELFF